The clone carrying this T cell receptor beta chain was counted ten times or more. The entry originates in a study of blood T cell repertoires in COVID-19. The protocol was immunoSEQ multiplex PCR, while the TCRdb copy is restricted to in-frame clones and leaves out a portion. This sample has 400,000 to 500,000 clones, with 80% to 90% found just once. Germline CDR1 and CDR2: SQVTM and ANQGSEA. The CDR3 runs to 12 residues. V was trimmed by 6 bases and J by 5 bases, leaving 13 bases between them. The receptor comes from a woman aged 25 to 39 with active or convalescent COVID-19. The chain has TRBV29-1 and TRBJ1-1, with a tentative D call TRBD1 (5 bases). The specimen was peripheral blood. CDR3 protein: CSVQSGGTEAFF. The DNA of the CDR3 is TGCAGCGTCCAAAGCGGGGGGACTGAAGCTTTCTTT. The full variable domain, completed using reference TRBV29-1 and TRBJ1-1, is SAVISQKPSRDICQRGTSLTIQCQVDSQVTMMFWYRQQPGQSLTLIATANQGSEATYESGFVIDKFPISRPNLTFSTLTVSNMSPEDSSIYLCSVQSGGTEAFFGQGTRLTVV.